Reported below is one T cell receptor beta chain. Antigen: not known. CDR1 is DFQATT and CDR2 is SNEGSKA in the germline V gene (reference sequence). CDR3 length equals 14 residues. The J segment lost 6 bases and the V segment lost 5 bases, leaving 7 bases of the junction unmatched. These data originate in a study of blood T cells in healthy people across ages. Study-level points and caveats: Age brought a roughly linear fall in TCR beta diversity measured per million T cells. Versus aged donors, long-lived donors had higher diversity and more naive CD4+ cells.

Primed by a sample-barcoded 5' primer and a J-beta primer mix, a second PCR proceeded for roughly 7 to 12 cycles. Individual samples furnished no less than 3 million CDR3-containing paired-end reads apiece. Via MiXCR, TCRdb re-called the 5' RACE reads, giving one row per CDR3 protein. The data contain around 580,000 distinct CDR3 sequences, roughly 48% of them singletons. Donation came from healthy Caucasian individuals in Russia who were aged 6 to 90. This receptor was obtained from an elderly man in good health. The chain combines TRBV20-1 with TRBJ2-3; 11 bases align to TRBD2. Sequenced material: blood. CDR3 bases: TGCAGTGCTCGGGGGACTAGCGGATCGGATACGCAGTATTTT. Translating gives CSARGTSGSDTQYF.